The 25 T cell receptor beta chains in this list originate from one sample, sequenced in a study of OX40 agonist ivuxolimab in advanced cancers. Here immunoSEQ multiplex PCR was the method, and the copy in TCRdb shows in-frame clones only, minus some. Found here are 69,000 or so clones, roughly four fifths of them singletons; the top ten hold around 5%. The source material was CD4+ or CD8+ T cells sorted from blood, sampled in a trial of the OX40 agonist ivuxolimab. The receptors here all came from an adult with an advanced solid tumor such as melanoma, head and neck, liver or kidney cancer.

This rearrangement joins TRBV2 to TRBJ2-7, with D possibly called TRBD1 or TRBD2 (5 bases each). From germline, CDR1 is SNHLY and CDR2 FYNNEI. Trimming took off 6 bases at V and 4 bases at J, with 19 bases between the two ends. The CDR3 is made up of 15 amino acids. The CDR3 reads CASRQNPGRIYEQYF. CDR3 DNA sequence: TGTGCCAGCAGACAGAACCCGGGACGGATTTACGAGCAGTACTTC.

In its sample, this clone was seen once. The rearrangement links TRBV5-1 to TRBJ2-3; D uncertain. The CDR3 sequence is 14 residues long. Germline CDR1 SGHRS, CDR2 YFSETQ. V was trimmed by 0 bases and J by 0 bases, leaving 5 bases between them. CDR3 bases: TGCGCCAGCAGCTTGGACGGAAGCACAGATACGCAGTATTTT. It is translated as CASSLDGSTDTQYF.

The chain has TRBV9 and TRBJ2-3; TRBD2 matches 10 bases. The J segment lost 6 bases and the V segment lost 0 bases, leaving 7 bases of the junction unmatched. Germline lookup yields CDR1 SGDLS and CDR2 YYNGEE. This CDR3 has 16 amino acids. The CDR3 DNA follows: TGTGCCAGCAGCGTAGCGAGCGGGGGGGCGTTCGATACGCAGTATTTT. This encodes CASSVASGGAFDTQYF.

The gene calls are TRBV7-3 and TRBJ2-1; 9 positions agree with TRBD2. This CDR3 has 14 amino acids. V gave up 5 bases and J gave up 8 bases; unmatched junction bases: 7. Germline lookup yields CDR1 SGHTA and CDR2 FQGTGA. This CDR3 is CASSPSGLAYEQFF. As DNA, the CDR3 is TGTGCCAGCAGCCCTTCGGGACTAGCCTATGAGCAGTTCTTC.

The chain couples TRBV6-5 to TRBJ1-3, with 7 nucleotides matching TRBD1. Germline trimming cut 4 bases from V and 8 bases from J; bases unmatched to any gene: 8. The CDR3 totals 14 residues. Germline values: CDR1 MNHEY, CDR2 SVGAGI. In nucleotides, the CDR3 is TGTGCCAGCAGTTCGACAGGGCCTCGGGACACCATATATTTT. This translates into CASSSTGPRDTIYF.

This clone was counted once. V gene TRBV28 combines with J gene TRBJ1-2; no reliable D call. V was shortened by 4 bases and J by 7 bases, with 19 bases between the two germline ends. Germline CDR1 is MDHEN and CDR2 is SYDVKM. The CDR3 is made up of 15 amino acids. CDR3 sequence reads: CASSSPLGQVGGYTF. CDR3 sequence (DNA): TGTGCCAGCAGTTCACCCCTTGGGCAGGTGGGTGGCTACACCTTC.

The rearrangement uses TRBV5-1 and TRBJ2-5; 10 bases are a match to TRBD2. V lost 4 bases, J lost 2 bases, and 5 bases stayed unmatched. Germline V lookup: CDR1 SGHRS, CDR2 YFSETQ. The CDR3 runs 15 residues. CDR3 sequence reads: CASSLSGGSQETQYF. DNA for the CDR3: TGCGCCAGCAGCCTTAGCGGGGGGTCGCAAGAGACCCAGTACTTC.

This clone was found a few times. The chain employs TRBV19 and TRBJ1-4; the D gene is possibly TRBD1 (6 bases). This CDR3 has 15 amino acids. The V and J ends lost 3 bases and 1 base respectively, with 9 bases between them. Germline values: CDR1 LNHDA, CDR2 SQIVND (reference sequence). The CDR3 loop reads CASSIRTVTNEKLFF. The CDR3 DNA follows: TGTGCCAGTAGTATCCGGACAGTAACTAATGAAAAACTGTTTTTT.

The rearrangement links TRBV5-8 to TRBJ2-1, with D possibly being TRBD2 (6 bases). V was cut by 5 bases and J by 0 bases, with 12 bases left in between. Looked up from germline, CDR1 is SGHTS and CDR2 is YDEGEE. The CDR3 has 15 residues. Written as DNA, the CDR3 is TGTGCCAGCAGAGTACGGGGGAGCTCCTACAATGAGCAGTTCTTC. Its protein is CASRVRGSSYNEQFF.

The chain combines TRBV4-1 with TRBJ2-3, with TRBD2 matching 9 bases. Germline V gene data show CDR1 as MGHRA and CDR2 as YSYEKL. The V gene end was trimmed by 1 base and the J gene end by 2 bases; junction bases not matched to a gene: 4. The CDR3 runs 16 residues. In DNA, the CDR3 is TGCGCCAGCAGCCAAGGTTCTAGCGGGGACACAGATACGCAGTATTTT. This sequence encodes CASSQGSSGDTDTQYF.

This clone was seen a few times. The gene calls are TRBV16 and TRBJ1-6; D remains ambiguous. The germline V gene encodes CDR1 KGHSY and CDR2 FQNENV. There are 13 residues in the CDR3. V lost 2 bases and J lost 5, with 4 bases in between. This chain's CDR3 is CASSQSNNSPLHF. CDR3 coding DNA: TGTGCCAGCAGCCAAAGTAATAATTCACCCCTCCACTTT.

The rearrangement joins TRBV7-3 to TRBJ2-1; 11 positions agree with TRBD2. Trimming removed 7 bases from V and 5 bases from J; junction bases left unmatched: 4. CDR3 length: 14 amino acids. Per germline, CDR1 SGHTA and CDR2 FQGTGA. CDR3 nucleotides: TGTGCCAGCAACCTAGCGGGGGGCGACAATGAGCAGTTCTTC. Translation gives CASNLAGGDNEQFF.

The chain uses TRBV7-6 and TRBJ2-7, with 9 bases identical to TRBD1. Per the germline V gene, CDR1 is SGHVS and CDR2 is FNYEAQ. V was clipped by 1 base and J by 0 bases; unmatched bases: 7. The CDR3 spans 17 residues. DNA for the CDR3: TGTGCCAGCAGCTTAGGGGGACCGGGACAGGGCTCCTACGAGCAGTACTTC. Amino acid sequence: CASSLGGPGQGSYEQYF.

The chain uses TRBV7-2 and TRBJ2-7; D is perhaps TRBD1 (6 bases). This CDR3 region has 13 residues. Germline CDR1 reads SGHTA; CDR2 reads FQGNSA. Trimming removed 4 bases from V and 3 bases from J, with 10 bases in between. CDR3 protein: CASSSVGGYEQYF. The CDR3 region has the DNA TGTGCCAGCAGCTCAGTAGGGGGCTACGAGCAGTACTTC.

This clone was detected a few times. This chain links TRBV11-1 with TRBJ1-1; D is ambiguous. CDR1 and CDR2 (germline): SGHAT, FQDESV (reference sequence). The CDR3 is 12 amino acids. V lost 6 bases, J lost 1 base, and 6 bases lay in between. In DNA form, the CDR3 reads TGTGCCAGCAGTATGGGGAACACTGAAGCTTTCTTT. This codes for CASSMGNTEAFF.

V usage is TRBV4-2 and J usage is TRBJ2-5, with 10 nucleotides matching TRBD2. CDR1 LGHNA and CDR2 YNFKEQ come from the germline V gene. V shed 2 bases, J shed 4 bases, and the junction held 7 bases outside the gene matches. The CDR3 extends over 16 amino acids. CDR3 DNA sequence: TGTGCCAGCAGCCAAATACTAGCGGGGACCCCAGAGACCCAGTACTTC. It translates to CASSQILAGTPETQYF.

This clone was detected a few times. The V gene is TRBV11-2, the J gene TRBJ1-6, with a weak D call TRBD1 (6 bases). The CDR3 has 16 amino acids. V shed 2 bases and J shed 6 bases, with 14 bases lying between them. Germline CDR1 SGHAT, CDR2 FQNNGV. CDR3 loop: CASSLTGGPSNSPLHF. The DNA of the CDR3 is TGTGCCAGCAGCTTAACGGGGGGGCCTTCTAATTCACCCCTCCACTTT.

The genes are TRBV25-1 and TRBJ2-7; the D is unclear. CDR3 length: 12 amino acids. Trimming pared 3 bases from V and 2 bases from J, leaving 5 bases between. Germline V CDR1 and CDR2: MGHDK, SYGVNS. CDR3 protein: CASSDLTYEQYF. The CDR3 nucleotides are TGTGCCAGCAGTGACCTCACCTACGAGCAGTACTTC.

The genes are TRBV28 and TRBJ1-5; TRBD1 aligns across 7 bases. The CDR3 length is 14 residues. From germline, CDR1 is MDHEN and CDR2 SYDVKM. V shed 6 bases and J 3 bases; nucleotides not matched to a gene: 5. CDR3 region: CASRLTGINQPQHF. CDR3 coding DNA: TGTGCCAGCAGGCTGACAGGGATCAATCAGCCCCAGCATTTT.

The chain uses TRBV19 and TRBJ2-5; TRBD2 might be the D (6 bases). The V gene's germline CDR1 is LNHDA and CDR2 SQIVND (reference sequence). CDR3 size: 14 residues. Deletions cut 3 bases from V and 3 bases from J, with 11 bases between. The CDR3 sequence is CASSIGTRKETQYF. The CDR3 DNA sequence: TGTGCCAGTAGTATCGGGACTCGGAAAGAGACCCAGTACTTC.

The chain is built from TRBV28 and TRBJ1-5; D unclear. The germline gives CDR1 MDHEN, CDR2 SYDVKM. The length of the CDR3 is 13 residues. Between the trimmed V and J ends, which lost 7 bases and 0 bases, there was a span of 7 bases. The CDR3 spells CASNRDSNQPQHF. The CDR3 DNA reads as TGTGCCAGCAACCGGGATAGCAATCAGCCCCAGCATTTT.

The chain links TRBV6-1 to TRBJ1-2; D might be TRBD1 (6 bases). V dropped 3 bases and J dropped 2 bases, with 16 bases sitting between them. The CDR3 consists of 16 residues. CDR1 is MNHNS and CDR2 is SASEGT in the germline V gene. DNA of the CDR3: TGTGCCAGCAGTGAGCCGGGGGGCGGATTAAACTATGGCTACACCTTC. This codes for CASSEPGGGLNYGYTF.

The chain couples TRBV7-2 to TRBJ2-3, with 7 bases that match TRBD1. This CDR3 has 17 residues. V was pared by 2 bases and J by 2 bases, with 10 bases of the junction left unmatched. Germline lookup yields CDR1 SGHTA and CDR2 FQGNSA. The CDR3 DNA is TGTGCCAGCAGCTTAAGGAGCGGCAGGGGGTACACAGATACGCAGTATTTT. As protein: CASSLRSGRGYTDTQYF.

This chain uses TRBV5-1 with TRBJ1-2; possibly TRBD1 for D (6 bases). Trimming cost V 0 bases and J 4 bases, with 10 bases left between them. CDR1 is SGHRS and CDR2 is YFSETQ in the germline V gene. This CDR3 is built from 14 residues. The CDR3 nucleotides are TGCGCCAGCAGCTTGGACAGGGCCAGCTATGGCTACACCTTC. Protein sequence: CASSLDRASYGYTF.

This clone has a single count. This chain links TRBV19 with TRBJ1-4; 9 nucleotides line up with TRBD1. V dropped 6 bases and J dropped 6; count of bases not matched to a gene: 5. The CDR3 consists of 14 residues. The germline gives CDR1 LNHDA, CDR2 SQIVND (reference sequence). CDR3 amino acids: CASRPGTGYEKLFF. The CDR3 DNA reads as TGTGCCAGTAGACCCGGGACAGGGTATGAAAAACTGTTTTTT.